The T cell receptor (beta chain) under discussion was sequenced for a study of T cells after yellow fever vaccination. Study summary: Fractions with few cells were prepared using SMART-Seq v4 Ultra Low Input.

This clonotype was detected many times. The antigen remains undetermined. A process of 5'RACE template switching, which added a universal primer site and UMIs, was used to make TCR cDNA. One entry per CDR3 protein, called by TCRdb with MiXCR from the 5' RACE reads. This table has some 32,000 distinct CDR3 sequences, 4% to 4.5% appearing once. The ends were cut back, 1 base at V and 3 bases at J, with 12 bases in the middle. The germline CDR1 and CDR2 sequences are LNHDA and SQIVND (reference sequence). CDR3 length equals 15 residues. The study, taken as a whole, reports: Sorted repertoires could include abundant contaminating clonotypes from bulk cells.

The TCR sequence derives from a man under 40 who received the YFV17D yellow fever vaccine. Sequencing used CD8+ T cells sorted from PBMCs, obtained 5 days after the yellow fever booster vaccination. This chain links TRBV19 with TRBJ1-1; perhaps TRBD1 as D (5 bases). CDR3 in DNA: TGTGCCAGTAGTATAGGCCGGGACGGTTACACTGAAGCTTTCTTT. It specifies CASSIGRDGYTEAFF.